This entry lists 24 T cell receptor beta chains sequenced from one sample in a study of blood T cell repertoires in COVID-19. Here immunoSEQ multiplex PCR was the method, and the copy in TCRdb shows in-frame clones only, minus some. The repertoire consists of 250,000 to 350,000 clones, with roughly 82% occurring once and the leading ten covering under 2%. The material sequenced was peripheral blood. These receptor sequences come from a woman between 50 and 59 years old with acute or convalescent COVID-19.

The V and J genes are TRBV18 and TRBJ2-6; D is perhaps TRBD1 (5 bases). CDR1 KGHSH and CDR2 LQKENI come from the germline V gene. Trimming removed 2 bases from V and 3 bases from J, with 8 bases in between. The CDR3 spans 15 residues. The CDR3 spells CASSPVQGGANVLTF. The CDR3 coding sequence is TGTGCCAGCTCACCAGTGCAGGGTGGGGCCAACGTCCTGACTTTC.

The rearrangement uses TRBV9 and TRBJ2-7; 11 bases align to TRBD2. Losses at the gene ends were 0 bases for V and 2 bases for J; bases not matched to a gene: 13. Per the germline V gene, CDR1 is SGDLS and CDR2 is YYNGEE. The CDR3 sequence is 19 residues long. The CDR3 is CASSVGSGTSGGGAYEQYF. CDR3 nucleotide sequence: TGTGCCAGCAGCGTAGGTAGTGGGACTAGCGGAGGCGGAGCCTACGAGCAGTACTTC.

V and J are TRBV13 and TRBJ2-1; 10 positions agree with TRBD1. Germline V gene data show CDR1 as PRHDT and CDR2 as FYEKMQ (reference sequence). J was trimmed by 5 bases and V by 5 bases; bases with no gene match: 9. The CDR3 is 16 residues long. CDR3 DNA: TGTGCCAGCAGCCCACGGGACAGGGGTGTCCACAATGAGCAGTTCTTC. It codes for CASSPRDRGVHNEQFF. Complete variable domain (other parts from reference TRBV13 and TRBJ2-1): AAGVIQSPRHLIKEKRETATLKCYPIPRHDTVYWYQQGPGQDPQFLISFYEKMQSDKGSIPDRFSAQQFSDYHSELNMSSLELGDSALYFCASSPRDRGVHNEQFFGPGTRLTVL.

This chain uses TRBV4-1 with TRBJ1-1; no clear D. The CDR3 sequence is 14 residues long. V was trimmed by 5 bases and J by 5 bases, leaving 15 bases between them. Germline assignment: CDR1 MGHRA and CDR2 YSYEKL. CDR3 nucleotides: TGCGCCAGCAGCACAACCGGGTGGGTGACTGAAGCTTTCTTT. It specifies CASSTTGWVTEAFF.

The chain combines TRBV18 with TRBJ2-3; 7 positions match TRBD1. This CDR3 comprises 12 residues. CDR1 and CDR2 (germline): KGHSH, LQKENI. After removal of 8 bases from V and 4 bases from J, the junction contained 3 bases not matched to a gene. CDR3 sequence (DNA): TGTGCCAGCCTCCAGGGGGCAGATACGCAGTATTTT. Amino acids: CASLQGADTQYF.

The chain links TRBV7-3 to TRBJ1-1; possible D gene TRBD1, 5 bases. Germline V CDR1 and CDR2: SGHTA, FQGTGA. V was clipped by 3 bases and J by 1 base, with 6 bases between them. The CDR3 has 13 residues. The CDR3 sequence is CASSFQGNTEAFF. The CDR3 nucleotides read TGTGCCAGCAGCTTTCAGGGGAACACTGAAGCTTTCTTT.

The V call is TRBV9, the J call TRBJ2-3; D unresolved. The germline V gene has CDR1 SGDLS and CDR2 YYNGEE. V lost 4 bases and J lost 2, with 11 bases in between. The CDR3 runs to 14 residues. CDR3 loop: CASSPSGVTDTQYF. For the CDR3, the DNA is TGTGCCAGCAGCCCCTCGGGTGTCACAGATACGCAGTATTTT.

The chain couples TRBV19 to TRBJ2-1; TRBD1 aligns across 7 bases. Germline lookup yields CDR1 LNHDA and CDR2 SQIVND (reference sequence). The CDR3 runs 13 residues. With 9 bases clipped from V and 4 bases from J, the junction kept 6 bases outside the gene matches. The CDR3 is CASTRDRYNEQFF. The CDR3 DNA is TGTGCCAGCACCCGGGACAGATACAATGAGCAGTTCTTC.

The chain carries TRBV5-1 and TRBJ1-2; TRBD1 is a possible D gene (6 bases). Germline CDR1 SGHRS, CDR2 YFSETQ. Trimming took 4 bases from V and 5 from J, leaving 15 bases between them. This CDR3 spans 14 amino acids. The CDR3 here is CASSPGDGNYGYTF. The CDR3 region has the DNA TGCGCCAGCAGCCCAGGGGACGGAAATTATGGCTACACCTTC.

The CDR3 coding sequence is TGTGCCAGCTCACCATACGTTACTACCAGCTACGAGCAGTACTTC. Its translation is CASSPYVTTSYEQYF. The V gene is TRBV18, the J gene TRBJ2-7, with D unresolved. Deletions cut 2 bases from V and 3 bases from J, with 14 bases between. CDR1 KGHSH and CDR2 LQKENI come from the germline V gene. The CDR3 sequence is 15 residues long.

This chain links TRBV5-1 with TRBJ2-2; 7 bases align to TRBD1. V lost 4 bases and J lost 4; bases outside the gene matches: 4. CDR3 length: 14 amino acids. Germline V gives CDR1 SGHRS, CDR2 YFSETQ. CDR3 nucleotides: TGCGCCAGCAGCCCGGACAGGTCCACCGGGGAGCTGTTTTTT. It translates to CASSPDRSTGELFF.

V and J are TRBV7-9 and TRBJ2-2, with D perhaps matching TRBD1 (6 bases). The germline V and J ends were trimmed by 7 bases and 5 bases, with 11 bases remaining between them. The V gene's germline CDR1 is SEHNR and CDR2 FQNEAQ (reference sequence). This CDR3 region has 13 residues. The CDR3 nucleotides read TGTGCCAGCATAGCACAGGGTACCGGGGAGCTGTTTTTT. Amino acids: CASIAQGTGELFF.

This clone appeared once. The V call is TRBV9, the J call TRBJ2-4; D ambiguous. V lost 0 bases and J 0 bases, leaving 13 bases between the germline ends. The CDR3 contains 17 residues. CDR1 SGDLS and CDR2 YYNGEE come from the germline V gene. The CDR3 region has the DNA TGTGCCAGCAGCGTAGGCCCCAGGCCCCAAGCCAAAAACATTCAGTACTTC. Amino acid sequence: CASSVGPRPQAKNIQYF.

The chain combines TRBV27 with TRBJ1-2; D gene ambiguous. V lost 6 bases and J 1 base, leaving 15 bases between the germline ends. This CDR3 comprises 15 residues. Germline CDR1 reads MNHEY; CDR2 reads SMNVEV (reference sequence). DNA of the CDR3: TGTGCCAGCAGGGGAAGGGTTGGACTTAACTATGGCTACACCTTC. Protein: CASRGRVGLNYGYTF.

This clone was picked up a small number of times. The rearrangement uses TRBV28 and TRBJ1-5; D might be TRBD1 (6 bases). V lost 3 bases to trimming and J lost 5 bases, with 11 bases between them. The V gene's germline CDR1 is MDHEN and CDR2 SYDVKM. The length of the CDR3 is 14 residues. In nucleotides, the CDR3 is TGTGCCAGCAGTTTTCAGGGGTGGGATCAGCCCCAGCATTTT. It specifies CASSFQGWDQPQHF.

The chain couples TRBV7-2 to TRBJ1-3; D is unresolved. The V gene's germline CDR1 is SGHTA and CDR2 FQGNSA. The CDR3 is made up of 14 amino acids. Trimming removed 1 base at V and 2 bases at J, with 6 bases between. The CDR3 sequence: CASSLVAAGNTIYF. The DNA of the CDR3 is TGTGCCAGCAGCTTAGTGGCAGCTGGAAACACCATATATTTT.

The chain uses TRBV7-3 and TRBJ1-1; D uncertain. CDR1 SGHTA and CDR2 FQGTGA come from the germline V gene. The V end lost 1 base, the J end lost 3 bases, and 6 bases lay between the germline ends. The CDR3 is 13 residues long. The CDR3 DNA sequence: TGTGCCAGCAGCTTAAGTACGGACACTGAAGCTTTCTTT. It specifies CASSLSTDTEAFF. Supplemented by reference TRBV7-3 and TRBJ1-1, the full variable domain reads GAGVSQTPSNKVTEKGKYVELRCDPISGHTALYWYRQSLGQGPEFLIYFQGTGAADDSGLPNDRFFAVRPEGSVSTLKIQRTERGDSAVYLCASSLSTDTEAFFGQGTRLTVV.

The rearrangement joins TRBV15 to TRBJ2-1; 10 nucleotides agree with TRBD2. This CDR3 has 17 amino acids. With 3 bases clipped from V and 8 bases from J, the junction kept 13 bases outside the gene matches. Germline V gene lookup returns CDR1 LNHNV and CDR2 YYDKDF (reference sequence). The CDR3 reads CATSRGGLAEPADEQFF. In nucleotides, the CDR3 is TGTGCCACCAGCAGGGGAGGACTAGCGGAACCCGCGGATGAGCAGTTCTTC.

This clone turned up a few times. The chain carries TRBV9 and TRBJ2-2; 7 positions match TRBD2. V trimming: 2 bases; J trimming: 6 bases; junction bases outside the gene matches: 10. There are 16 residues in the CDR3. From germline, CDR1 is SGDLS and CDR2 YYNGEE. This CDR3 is CASSVREGLDAGELFF. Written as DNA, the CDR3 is TGTGCCAGCAGCGTGAGGGAGGGCCTAGATGCCGGGGAGCTGTTTTTT.

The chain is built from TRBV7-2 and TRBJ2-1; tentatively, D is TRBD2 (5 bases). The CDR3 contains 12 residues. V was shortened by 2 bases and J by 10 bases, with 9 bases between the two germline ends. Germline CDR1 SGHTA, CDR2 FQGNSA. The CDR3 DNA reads TGTGCCAGCAGCTTACTTCCTAGCGAGCAGTTCTTC. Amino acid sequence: CASSLLPSEQFF.

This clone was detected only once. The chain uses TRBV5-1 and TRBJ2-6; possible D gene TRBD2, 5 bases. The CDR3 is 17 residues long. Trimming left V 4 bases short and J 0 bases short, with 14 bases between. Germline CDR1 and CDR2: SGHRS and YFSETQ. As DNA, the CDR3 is TGCGCCAGCAGCGAGGGAGCCCTTAGCTCTGGGGCCAACGTCCTGACTTTC. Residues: CASSEGALSSGANVLTF.

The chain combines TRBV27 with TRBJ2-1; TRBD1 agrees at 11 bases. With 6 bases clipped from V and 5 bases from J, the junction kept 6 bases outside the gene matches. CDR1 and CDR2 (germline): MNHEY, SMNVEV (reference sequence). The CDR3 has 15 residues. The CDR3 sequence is CASRPWDRGNNEQFF. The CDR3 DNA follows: TGTGCCAGCAGACCATGGGACAGGGGGAACAATGAGCAGTTCTTC.

The CDR3 bases are TGCAGCGCCACCGGGACTAGCGGCTCCTACGAGCAGTACTTC. Translation gives CSATGTSGSYEQYF. The chain carries TRBV29-1 and TRBJ2-7; 11 nucleotides line up with TRBD2. The CDR3 sequence is 14 residues long. From germline, CDR1 is SQVTM and CDR2 ANQGSEA. J lost 0 bases, V lost 7 bases, and 5 bases had no gene match.

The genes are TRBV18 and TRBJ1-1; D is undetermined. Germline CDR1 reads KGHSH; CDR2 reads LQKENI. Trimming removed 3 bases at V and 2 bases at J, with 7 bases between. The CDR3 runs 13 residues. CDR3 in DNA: TGTGCCAGCTCACCCAGGCTTAACACTGAAGCTTTCTTT. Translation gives CASSPRLNTEAFF.